Reported below is one TCR beta chain. No antigen is known for it. PCR was performed using 60 Vbeta and 13 Jbeta primers. Profiling relied on immunoSEQ multiplex PCR, and the TCRdb table lists in-frame clones only, not all of them. The sample consists of more than 100,000 clones, around 79% of them appearing once. Trimming left V 2 bases short and J 4 bases short, with 8 bases between. The CDR3 runs to 13 residues. CDR1 KGHSH and CDR2 LQKENI come from the germline V gene. Donors had nominal health at sampling but likely had unrecorded immune exposures. The data belong to a study of cytomegalovirus exposure and HLA in healthy donors. General study results and limits: A few V segments could not be told apart, such as TRBV6-2 and TRBV6-3, and were left out.

Sequencing was carried out using PBMCs. This TCR derives from a woman between 35 and 50 years old in good health and CMV-seronegative. The chain recombines TRBV18 with TRBJ1-1; a possible D gene is TRBD1 (5 bases). CDR3: CASSPRQGTEAFF. Written as DNA, the CDR3 is TGTGCCAGCTCACCAAGGCAGGGCACTGAAGCTTTCTTT. The whole variable domain, remainder taken from reference TRBV18 and TRBJ1-1, is NAGVMQNPRHLVRRRGQEARLRCSPMKGHSHVYWYRQLPEEGLKFMVYLQKENIIDESGMPKERFSAEFPKEGPSILRIQQVVRGDSAAYFCASSPRQGTEAFFGQGTRLTVV.